The present entry profiles one T cell receptor (beta chain) with its context. The data were taken from a study of T cell changes during pregnancy in multiple sclerosis. Profiling relied on immunoSEQ multiplex PCR, and the TCRdb table lists in-frame clones only, not all of them. This sample yields about 50,000 clones, of which around nine tenths are seen a single time; about 0.37% belongs to the top ten. V was shortened by 0 bases and J by 3 bases, with 11 bases between the two germline ends. The CDR3 consists of 15 residues. The germline V gene encodes CDR1 ENHRY and CDR2 SYGVKD. The sequences come from CD4+ T cells from peripheral blood mononuclear cells, collected before pregnancy. The source of this sequence is a female donor with multiple sclerosis, enrolled in a pregnancy study. The genes are TRBV10-3 and TRBJ1-1; weak D call: TRBD1 (6 bases). The chain's CDR3 is CAISESQGWYTEAFF. The CDR3 nucleotides read TGTGCCATCAGTGAGTCCCAGGGGTGGTACACTGAAGCTTTCTTT.